The 10 T cell receptor beta chains listed next were all sequenced from one sample in a study of Tregs in tolerant kidney transplant recipients. Sequenced by immunoSEQ multiplex PCR; TCRdb stores in-frame clones only, minus some. Among about 87,000 clones listed, 80% to 95% were seen once. The material was CD4+ T cells from blood, obtained before the transplant. These receptors originate from a human donor who received a combined kidney and bone marrow transplant.

The rearrangement uses TRBV7-2 and TRBJ1-2, with 10 bases that match TRBD1. The V and J ends lost 4 bases and 5 bases, in that order; junction bases with no gene match: 1. This CDR3 comprises 13 residues. The germline V gene encodes CDR1 SGHTA and CDR2 FQGNSA. CDR3 region: CASSSGQGYGYTF. CDR3 DNA sequence: TGTGCCAGCAGCTCGGGACAGGGGTATGGCTACACCTTC.

The V gene is TRBV4-3, the J gene TRBJ2-1, with 7 positions matching TRBD1. J gave up 4 bases and V 1 base, and 10 bases lay outside the gene matches. The CDR3 is made up of 17 amino acids. CDR1 and CDR2 (germline): LGHNA, YSLEER. The DNA of the CDR3 is TGCGCCAGCAGCCAAGCTGAGACAGGGAGTATTTACAATGAGCAGTTCTTC. The encoded protein is CASSQAETGSIYNEQFF.

This rearrangement joins TRBV7-2 to TRBJ2-7, with TRBD2 identical over 7 bases. Germline V CDR1 and CDR2: SGHTA, FQGNSA. Unmatched junction bases numbered 13, after V lost 1 base and J lost 1 base. The CDR3 covers 18 residues. CDR3 protein: CASSLGGRVADHSYEQYF. As DNA, the CDR3 is TGTGCCAGCAGCTTAGGGGGGAGGGTAGCGGACCATTCCTACGAGCAGTACTTC. Filled out from reference TRBV7-2 and TRBJ2-7, the complete variable domain reads GAGVSQSPSNKVTEKGKDVELRCDPISGHTALYWYRQSLGQGLEFLIYFQGNSAPDKSGLPSDRFSAERTGGSVSTLTIQRTQQEDSAVYLCASSLGGRVADHSYEQYFGPGTRLTVT.

This clone turned up a few times. This chain uses TRBV5-4 with TRBJ1-2; D remains unclear. The V end was cut by 0 bases, the J end by 4 bases, with 10 bases between. Germline V gene lookup returns CDR1 SGHNT and CDR2 YYREEE (reference sequence). The CDR3 extends over 14 amino acids. CDR3: CASSLVQVTYGYTF. CDR3 coding DNA: TGTGCCAGCAGCTTGGTGCAGGTTACCTATGGCTACACCTTC. The full variable domain, completed using reference TRBV5-4 and TRBJ1-2, is ETGVTQSPTHLIKTRGQQVTLRCSSQSGHNTVSWYQQALGQGPQFIFQYYREEENGRGNFPPRFSGLQFPNYSSELNVNALELDDSALYLCASSLVQVTYGYTFGSGTRLTVV.

The rearrangement links TRBV29-1 to TRBJ1-2, with unresolved D. CDR1 is SQVTM, CDR2 ANQGSEA, per germline. The germline V and J ends were trimmed by 7 bases and 1 base, with 10 bases remaining between them. This CDR3 is 12 amino acids long. The CDR3 spells CSAGGHNYGYTF. Here the CDR3 DNA reads TGCAGCGCTGGTGGGCATAACTATGGCTACACCTTC.

The chain joins TRBV5-1 to TRBJ2-3, with a tentative D call TRBD2 (5 bases). The germline CDR1 and CDR2 sequences are SGHRS and YFSETQ. The V gene lost 0 bases and the J gene lost 1 base, with 12 bases spanning the gap. The CDR3 is 16 residues long. The CDR3 protein is CASSLVGLRGTDTQYF. In DNA, the CDR3 is TGCGCCAGCAGCTTGGTCGGCTTGAGGGGCACAGATACGCAGTATTTT.

This rearrangement joins TRBV7-2 to TRBJ2-7; perhaps TRBD1 as D (6 bases). Germline V lookup: CDR1 SGHTA, CDR2 FQGNSA. The CDR3 runs 12 residues. The V gene lost 3 bases and the J gene lost 4 bases, with 7 bases spanning the gap. The CDR3 DNA reads as TGTGCCAGCAGCTTTAGGGGGTACGAGCAGTACTTC. It encodes CASSFRGYEQYF.

The chain is built from TRBV28 and TRBJ1-2, with D tentatively TRBD1 (6 bases). The CDR3 has 15 amino acids. V was clipped by 5 bases and J by 3 bases, with 16 bases between them. Germline values: CDR1 MDHEN, CDR2 SYDVKM. CDR3 residues: CASSQSAGVHYGYTF. As DNA, the CDR3 is TGTGCCAGCAGTCAATCGGCAGGGGTCCACTATGGCTACACCTTC.

The chain is built from TRBV30 and TRBJ2-1, with TRBD2 matching 11 bases. The CDR3 runs to 15 residues. Germline V gene lookup returns CDR1 GTSNPN and CDR2 SVGIG (reference sequence). Germline trimming cut 2 bases from V and 4 bases from J; bases unmatched to any gene: 4. The CDR3: CAWSRLAGPYNEQFF. CDR3 nucleotide sequence: TGTGCCTGGAGTCGACTAGCGGGACCTTACAATGAGCAGTTCTTC.

The chain uses TRBV30 and TRBJ1-2, with D uncertain. V lost 2 bases and J 2 bases, leaving 6 bases between the germline ends. The CDR3 loop spans 12 amino acids. CDR1 and CDR2 (germline): GTSNPN, SVGIG (reference sequence). The CDR3 DNA reads as TGTGCCTGGAGTTCGGGGAACTATGGCTACACCTTC. This encodes CAWSSGNYGYTF.